This passage covers 5 T cell receptor beta chains from one sample sequenced in a study of T cell responses to AZD1222 COVID-19 vaccine. Libraries were prepared by immunoSEQ multiplex PCR; TCRdb keeps only in-frame clonotypes and omits some of them. The profile shows around 100,000 clones, about 87% of them singletons. Here the sequenced sample was peripheral blood, taken on day 0 of AZD1222 vaccination. Every receptor here comes from an adult in good health.

The chain recombines TRBV5-1 with TRBJ1-3; D possibly corresponds to TRBD1 (5 bases). The germline V and J ends were trimmed by 4 bases and 0 bases, with 11 bases remaining between them. The CDR3 has 15 residues. The V gene's germline CDR1 is SGHRS and CDR2 YFSETQ. CDR3 coding DNA: TGCGCCAGCAGCGTCGACAGACACTCTGGAAACACCATATATTTT. It yields the protein CASSVDRHSGNTIYF.

As DNA, the CDR3 is TGTGCCAGCAGCCAAGCGGCTGAAGCTTTCTTT. It codes for CASSQAAEAFF. This rearrangement joins TRBV3-1 (or the pseudogene TRBV3-2) to TRBJ1-1; unclear D gene. V lost 1 base and J lost 6, with 3 bases in between. The CDR3 is 11 amino acids. Germline assignment: CDR1 LGHDT and CDR2 YNNKEL (reference sequence).

The CDR3 spells CASSEVRNDEKLFF. As DNA, the CDR3 is TGTGCCAGCAGTGAAGTGAGGAACGATGAAAAACTGTTTTTT. V is TRBV25-1 and J is TRBJ1-4, with unresolved D. Germline CDR1 MGHDK, CDR2 SYGVNS. Between the trimmed V and J ends, which lost 2 bases and 6 bases, there was a span of 10 bases. CDR3 size: 14 residues.

J is TRBJ1-1 and V is TRBV7-6, with D tentatively TRBD1 (5 bases). Trimming removed 7 bases at V and 8 bases at J, with 20 bases between. There are 14 residues in the CDR3. From germline, CDR1 is SGHVS and CDR2 FNYEAQ. The CDR3 DNA reads TGTGCCAGCACTACATTCGGCGGGGCCAGAGAAGCTTTCTTT. It yields the protein CASTTFGGAREAFF.

The chain couples TRBV28 to TRBJ2-5; 13 bases align to TRBD2. In germline, CDR1 is MDHEN, CDR2 SYDVKM. The V segment lost 6 bases and the J segment 1 base; nucleotides outside the gene matches: 5. CDR3 length: 16 residues. CDR3 DNA: TGTGCCAGCAGCCCAGGACTAGCGGGGGCCCAAGAGACCCAGTACTTC. It specifies CASSPGLAGAQETQYF.